This is a list of T cell receptor beta chains from one sample in a study of shared clonotypes between healthy human individuals. Clones were read by immunoSEQ multiplex PCR, and TCRdb kept only the in-frame ones, dropping some. The sample includes 2 million to 2.5 million clones, roughly 93% of them seen just once. The specimen sequenced was naive CD4+ T cells from PBMCs. The origin of the receptors is a man aged 18 to 29 in good health. Some clones in this sample may be carry-over from other donors' samples. Both conserved end residues are part of each CDR3. Each record gives: D gene, clone size, V gene, J gene, CDR3 DNA, CDR3 protein. D genes are given only for firm matches. Part of the rows lack a size; the others show once, few, many or a class for expanded clones.

d_gene: .
abundance: .
v_gene: TRBV7-3
j_gene: TRBJ2-1
CDR3nt: TGTGCCAGCAGCCGATCTGGGGCTCGGGAGCAGTTCTTC
CDR3aa: CASSRSGAREQFF

d_gene: TRBD1
abundance: .
v_gene: TRBV27
j_gene: TRBJ1-1
CDR3nt: TGTGCCAGCAGAGTGACAGGGAGCTCTGAAGCTTTCTTT
CDR3aa: CASRVTGSSEAFF

d_gene: TRBD1
abundance: few
v_gene: TRBV30
j_gene: TRBJ1-5
CDR3nt: TGTGCCTGGAGTACACAGGGGAATCAGCCCCAGCATTTT
CDR3aa: CAWSTQGNQPQHF

d_gene: .
abundance: .
v_gene: TRBV14
j_gene: TRBJ2-3
CDR3nt: TGTGCCAGCCGATGGAGTACGCAGTATTTT
CDR3aa: CASRWSTQYF

d_gene: TRBD1
abundance: .
v_gene: TRBV7-9
j_gene: TRBJ1-2
CDR3nt: TGTGCCAGCAGCCCAGGGGGAGTTGGCTACACCTTC
CDR3aa: CASSPGGVGYTF

d_gene: TRBD2
abundance: .
v_gene: TRBV5-1
j_gene: TRBJ2-5
CDR3nt: TGCGCCAGCAGCCTAGCGGGAGGGGGACAAGAGACCCAGTACTTC
CDR3aa: CASSLAGGGQETQYF

d_gene: TRBD1
abundance: .
v_gene: TRBV30
j_gene: TRBJ1-2
CDR3nt: TGTGCCTGGAGTCCCGACAGGGTTGGCTACACCTTC
CDR3aa: CAWSPDRVGYTF

d_gene: .
abundance: once
v_gene: TRBV5-1
j_gene: TRBJ2-1
CDR3nt: TGCGCCAGCAGCTTAACAGGAGTCTACAATGAGCAGTTCTTC
CDR3aa: CASSLTGVYNEQFF

d_gene: .
abundance: once
v_gene: TRBV7-9
j_gene: TRBJ2-3
CDR3nt: TGTGCCAGCAGCTTTCAGGGGACAGATACGCAGTATTTT
CDR3aa: CASSFQGTDTQYF

d_gene: TRBD1
abundance: .
v_gene: TRBV5-6
j_gene: TRBJ2-1
CDR3nt: TGTGCCAGCAGCCCCACAGGGGTCCCCTACAATGAGCAGTTCTTC
CDR3aa: CASSPTGVPYNEQFF

d_gene: TRBD2
abundance: .
v_gene: TRBV10-1
j_gene: TRBJ2-5
CDR3nt: TGCGCCAGCGCCGGGACTAGCGGGACCGGGGAGACCCAGTACTTC
CDR3aa: CASAGTSGTGETQYF

d_gene: .
abundance: .
v_gene: TRBV7-9
j_gene: TRBJ1-1
CDR3nt: TGTGCCAGCAGCTTAGCAGGCCAGGGGATGAACACTGAAGCTTTCTTT
CDR3aa: CASSLAGQGMNTEAFF

d_gene: .
abundance: .
v_gene: TRBV5-1
j_gene: TRBJ1-5
CDR3nt: TGCGCCAGCAGCTTGGCGGCCGGGCAGCCCCAGCATTTT
CDR3aa: CASSLAAGQPQHF

d_gene: .
abundance: .
v_gene: TRBV5-8
j_gene: TRBJ1-1
CDR3nt: TGTGCCAGCAGCTTTCCAACCGGGTCCCGATTGAAGGCTTTCTTT
CDR3aa: CASSFPTGSRLKAFF

d_gene: TRBD2
abundance: .
v_gene: TRBV5-1
j_gene: TRBJ2-2
CDR3nt: TGCGCCAGCAGCCCGGGACTAGCCTTCCTCGGGGAGCTGTTTTTT
CDR3aa: CASSPGLAFLGELFF

d_gene: .
abundance: .
v_gene: TRBV28
j_gene: TRBJ1-5
CDR3nt: TGTGCCAGCAGTAATCTCAGGCAGCCCCAGCATTTT
CDR3aa: CASSNLRQPQHF

d_gene: TRBD2
abundance: .
v_gene: TRBV5-5
j_gene: TRBJ2-1
CDR3nt: TGTGCCAGCAGCTTCGGGCTAGCGGGACCCCTAAGGGACAATGAGCAGTTCTTC
CDR3aa: CASSFGLAGPLRDNEQFF

d_gene: .
abundance: .
v_gene: TRBV5-1
j_gene: TRBJ1-1
CDR3nt: TGCGCCAGCAGCTTGCTATTGGCCAACACTGAAGCTTTCTTT
CDR3aa: CASSLLLANTEAFF

d_gene: .
abundance: .
v_gene: TRBV7-7
j_gene: TRBJ2-1
CDR3nt: TGTGCCAGCAGCTCTAGCGTTAGCTCCTACAATGAGCAGTTCTTC
CDR3aa: CASSSSVSSYNEQFF

d_gene: .
abundance: .
v_gene: TRBV7-9
j_gene: TRBJ1-5
CDR3nt: TGTGCCAGCAGCTTTTCCGATCAGCCCCAGCATTTT
CDR3aa: CASSFSDQPQHF

d_gene: .
abundance: .
v_gene: TRBV7-9
j_gene: TRBJ1-2
CDR3nt: TGTGCCAGCAGCTTAGCGATTGGGGGCGGCTACACCTTC
CDR3aa: CASSLAIGGGYTF

d_gene: TRBD1
abundance: once
v_gene: TRBV18
j_gene: TRBJ2-7
CDR3nt: TGTGCCAGCTCACCCCTGATGACAGGGAATCCCTACGAGCAGTACTTC
CDR3aa: CASSPLMTGNPYEQYF

d_gene: .
abundance: .
v_gene: TRBV12-5
j_gene: TRBJ2-2
CDR3nt: TGTGCTAGTGGTACTGGGCCCGGGGAGCTGTTTTTT
CDR3aa: CASGTGPGELFF